These 14 T cell receptor beta chains were all obtained from the same sample, sequenced in a study of TIL therapy for anti-PD-1-resistant metastatic lung cancer. Sequencing used immunoSEQ v3. Generated by immunoSEQ multiplex PCR, the TCRdb table keeps only in-frame clones and is missing some. The sample has 95,000 or so clones, under 70% seen once. Time point denoted: pre-treatment sample, taken before nivolumab and TIL therapy. The tumor samples were excised metastases, mostly pleural nodules or supraclavicular lymph nodes. Sample: tumor tissue, taken at baseline. Receptors originate from a person aged 25-85 years with non-small cell lung cancer.

The V call is TRBV16, the J call TRBJ1-2, with D perhaps TRBD1 (5 bases). Trimming took 3 bases from V and 4 from J, leaving 12 bases between them. The CDR3 is made up of 14 amino acids. The germline CDR1 and CDR2 sequences are KGHSY and FQNENV. The CDR3 region has the DNA TGTGCCAGCAGCCAGGCCCGGGGGGGCTATGGCTACACCTTC. It specifies CASSQARGGYGYTF.

This chain joins TRBV6-5 and TRBJ1-5; no definite D call. The CDR3 runs to 15 residues. V lost 0 bases, J lost 8 bases, and 14 bases lay in between. Germline CDR1 is MNHEY and CDR2 is SVGAGI. The CDR3 loop reads CASSYSRSGGEPQHF. DNA of the CDR3: TGTGCCAGCAGTTACTCTCGGTCCGGAGGAGAGCCCCAGCATTTT.

This chain connects TRBV28 to TRBJ1-2; possibly TRBD1 for D (6 bases). V lost 2 bases and J lost 4, with 8 bases in between. The germline V gene encodes CDR1 MDHEN and CDR2 SYDVKM. This CDR3 comprises 13 residues. The CDR3 region is CASSLGGPYGYTF. In DNA, the CDR3 is TGTGCCAGCAGTTTAGGGGGCCCCTATGGCTACACCTTC.

This clone was counted only a few times. The genes are TRBV4-3 and TRBJ2-2; perhaps TRBD2 as D (5 bases). The CDR3 extends over 17 amino acids. V dropped 0 bases and J dropped 4 bases, with 15 bases sitting between them. Germline V CDR1 and CDR2: LGHNA, YSLEER. The CDR3 nucleotides read TGCGCCAGCAGCCAAGATAGTTCCGGGGATATCACCGGGGAGCTGTTTTTT. This gives the protein CASSQDSSGDITGELFF.

V usage is TRBV11-2 and J usage is TRBJ2-7; D unresolved. Germline V gives CDR1 SGHAT, CDR2 FQNNGV. V shed 1 base and J shed 5 bases, with 12 bases lying between them. The CDR3 is 14 residues long. The CDR3 spells CASSLGVPRNEQYF. The CDR3 DNA reads TGTGCCAGCAGCTTAGGTGTGCCGCGGAACGAGCAGTACTTC.

The chain employs TRBV28 and TRBJ2-1; D might be TRBD2 (6 bases). Germline CDR1 MDHEN, CDR2 SYDVKM. The CDR3 has 13 amino acids. Trimming pared 8 bases from V and 8 bases from J, leaving 16 bases between. The CDR3 sequence: CASQRSGLHEQFF. The CDR3 bases are TGTGCCAGCCAAAGGTCGGGACTGCATGAGCAGTTCTTC.

There are a few counts of this clone. V is TRBV7-9 and J is TRBJ2-3; perhaps TRBD2 as D (6 bases). V lost 5 bases and J 0 bases, leaving 15 bases between the germline ends. CDR3 length: 16 residues. CDR1 and CDR2 (germline): SEHNR, FQNEAQ (reference sequence). The CDR3 nucleotides read TGTGCCAGCAGCGGCGGTGGGGACTCTAGCACAGATACGCAGTATTTT. This encodes CASSGGGDSSTDTQYF.

The genes are TRBV19 and TRBJ2-1, with 15 nucleotides matching TRBD2. This CDR3 is 15 amino acids long. J lost 8 bases, V lost 5 bases, and 4 bases had no gene match. Germline assignment: CDR1 LNHDA and CDR2 SQIVND (reference sequence). CDR3 sequence (DNA): TGTGCCAGTAGTTTGGGACTAGCGGGAGGTCATGAGCAGTTCTTC. This gives the protein CASSLGLAGGHEQFF. The full variable domain, in which reference TRBV19 and TRBJ2-1 provide the parts outside the CDR3, is DGGITQSPKYLFRKEGQNVTLSCEQNLNHDAMYWYRQDPGQGLRLIYYSQIVNDFQKGDIAEGYSVSREKKESFPLTVTSAQKNPTAFYLCASSLGLAGGHEQFFGPGTRLTVL.

The chain combines TRBV5-6 with TRBJ2-7, with TRBD1 matching over 10 bases. The CDR3 runs to 13 residues. Unmatched junction bases numbered 5, after V lost 8 bases and J lost 3 bases. CDR1 and CDR2 from the germline V gene are SGHDT and YYEEEE. The CDR3 DNA sequence: TGTGCCAGTAGGACAGGGGGGAACTACGAGCAGTACTTC. It encodes CASRTGGNYEQYF.

This clone was detected many times. V and J are TRBV6-6 and TRBJ2-3; 8 positions agree with TRBD2. The CDR3 is made up of 15 amino acids. The ends lost 6 bases at V and 4 bases at J; junction bases unmatched: 9. Germline CDR1 MNHNY, CDR2 SVGAGI (reference sequence). The CDR3 protein is CASRTGTSSSDTQYF. The DNA of the CDR3 is TGTGCCAGCAGAACCGGGACTAGTAGCTCAGATACGCAGTATTTT.

This clone was seen a handful of times. J is TRBJ1-5 and V is TRBV10-1, with D possibly TRBD1 on 5 matching bases. Germline V gene data show CDR1 as WNHNN and CDR2 as SYGVQD (reference sequence). CDR3 length: 16 amino acids. V was cut by 11 bases and J by 0 bases, with 20 bases left in between. The CDR3 DNA follows: TGCGCCGCATCGGAGTCGGGGCTCCATAGCAATCAGCCCCAGCATTTT. Translation: CAASESGLHSNQPQHF.

The chain has TRBV21-1 and TRBJ2-5; the listed D gene, TRBD1, was not tested against the DNA. TRBV21-1 counts as a pseudogene. CDR3 length: 16 amino acids. DNA of the CDR3: TGTGCCAGCAGCAAAGGCCGGGACAGGGTTATGGAGACCCAGTACTTC. It yields the protein CASSKGRDRVMETQYF.

V usage is TRBV9 and J usage is TRBJ2-7; TRBD1 aligns across 11 bases. CDR1 is SGDLS and CDR2 is YYNGEE in the germline V gene. The junction had 3 bases not matched to a gene; V was cut back by 6 bases and J by 1 base. The CDR3 is made up of 14 amino acids. This CDR3 reads CASNRDRGSYEQYF. CDR3 nucleotides: TGTGCCAGCAACCGGGACAGGGGGTCCTACGAGCAGTACTTC.

This rearrangement joins TRBV9 to TRBJ2-7; 11 bases match TRBD1. This CDR3 comprises 16 residues. V was pared by 3 bases and J by 2 bases, with 7 bases of the junction left unmatched. Germline V lookup: CDR1 SGDLS, CDR2 YYNGEE. The CDR3 region is CASSAGTGGNAYEQYF. DNA of the CDR3: TGTGCCAGCAGCGCAGGGACAGGGGGGAATGCCTACGAGCAGTACTTC.